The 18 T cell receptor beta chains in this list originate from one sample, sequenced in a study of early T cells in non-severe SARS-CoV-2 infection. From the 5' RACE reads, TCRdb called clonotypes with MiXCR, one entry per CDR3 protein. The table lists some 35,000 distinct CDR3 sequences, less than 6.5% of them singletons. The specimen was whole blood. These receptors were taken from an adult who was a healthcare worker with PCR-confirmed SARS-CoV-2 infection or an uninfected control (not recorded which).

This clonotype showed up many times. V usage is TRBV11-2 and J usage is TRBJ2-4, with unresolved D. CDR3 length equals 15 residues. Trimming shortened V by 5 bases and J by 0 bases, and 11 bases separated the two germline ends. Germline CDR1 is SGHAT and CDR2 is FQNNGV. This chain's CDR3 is CASSPRAEAKNIQYF. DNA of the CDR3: TGTGCCAGCAGCCCACGGGCGGAAGCCAAAAACATTCAGTACTTC. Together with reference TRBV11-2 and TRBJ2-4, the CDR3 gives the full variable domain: EAGVAQSPRYKIIEKRQSVAFWCNPISGHATLYWYQQILGQGPKLLIQFQNNGVVDDSQLPKDRFSAERLKGVDSTLKIQPAKLEDSAVYLCASSPRAEAKNIQYFGAGTRLSVL.

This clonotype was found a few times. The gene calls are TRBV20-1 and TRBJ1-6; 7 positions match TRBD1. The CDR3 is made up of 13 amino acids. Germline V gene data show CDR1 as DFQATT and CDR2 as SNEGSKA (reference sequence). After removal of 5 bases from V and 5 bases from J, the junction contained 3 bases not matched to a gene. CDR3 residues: CSAGTVNNSPLHF. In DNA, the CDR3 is TGCAGTGCTGGGACAGTTAATAATTCACCCCTCCACTTT.

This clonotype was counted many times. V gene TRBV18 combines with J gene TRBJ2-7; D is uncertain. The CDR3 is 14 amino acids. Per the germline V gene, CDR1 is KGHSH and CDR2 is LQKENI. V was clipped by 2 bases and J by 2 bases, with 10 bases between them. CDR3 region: CASSPATDAYEQYF. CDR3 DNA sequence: TGTGCCAGCTCACCAGCAACGGACGCCTACGAGCAGTACTTC.

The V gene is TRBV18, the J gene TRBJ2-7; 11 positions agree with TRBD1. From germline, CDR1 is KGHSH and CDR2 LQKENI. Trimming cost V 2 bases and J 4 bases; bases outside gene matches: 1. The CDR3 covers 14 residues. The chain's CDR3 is CASSPGQGAYEQYF. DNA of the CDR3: TGTGCCAGCTCACCAGGACAGGGGGCATACGAGCAGTACTTC. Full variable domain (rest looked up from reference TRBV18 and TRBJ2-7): NAGVMQNPRHLVRRRGQEARLRCSPMKGHSHVYWYRQLPEEGLKFMVYLQKENIIDESGMPKERFSAEFPKEGPSILRIQQVVRGDSAAYFCASSPGQGAYEQYFGPGTRLTVT.

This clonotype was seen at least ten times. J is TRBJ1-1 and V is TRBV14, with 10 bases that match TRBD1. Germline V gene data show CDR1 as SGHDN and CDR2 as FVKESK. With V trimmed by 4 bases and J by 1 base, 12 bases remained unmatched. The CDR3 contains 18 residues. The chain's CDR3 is CASSPKLGTGARNTEAFF. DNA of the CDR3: TGTGCCAGCAGCCCCAAACTCGGGACAGGGGCGAGGAACACTGAAGCTTTCTTT.

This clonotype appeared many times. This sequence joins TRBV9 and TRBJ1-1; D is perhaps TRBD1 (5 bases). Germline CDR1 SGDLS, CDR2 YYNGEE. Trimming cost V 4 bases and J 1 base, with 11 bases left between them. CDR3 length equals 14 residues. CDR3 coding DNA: TGTGCCAGCAGCTCACAGGCTTCGAACACTGAAGCTTTCTTT. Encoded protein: CASSSQASNTEAFF.

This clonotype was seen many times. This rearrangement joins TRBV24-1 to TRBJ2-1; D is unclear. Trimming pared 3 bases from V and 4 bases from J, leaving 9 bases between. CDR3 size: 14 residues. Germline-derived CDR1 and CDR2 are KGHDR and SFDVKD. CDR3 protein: CATSDPRGYNEQFF. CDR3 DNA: TGTGCCACCAGTGATCCTCGCGGTTACAATGAGCAGTTCTTC.

In nucleotides, the CDR3 is TGTGCCAGCAATGGGTTTCCCGAAGGCTACGAGCAGTACTTC. Its protein product is CASNGFPEGYEQYF. The chain carries TRBV28 and TRBJ2-7; D ambiguous. From germline, CDR1 is MDHEN and CDR2 SYDVKM. V shed 7 bases and J shed 3 bases, with 16 bases lying between them. The CDR3 is made up of 14 amino acids. Supplemented by reference TRBV28 and TRBJ2-7, the full variable domain reads DVKVTQSSRYLVKRTGEKVFLECVQDMDHENMFWYRQDPGLGLRLIYFSYDVKMKEKGDIPEGYSVSREKKERFSLILESASTNQTSMYLCASNGFPEGYEQYFGPGTRLTVT.

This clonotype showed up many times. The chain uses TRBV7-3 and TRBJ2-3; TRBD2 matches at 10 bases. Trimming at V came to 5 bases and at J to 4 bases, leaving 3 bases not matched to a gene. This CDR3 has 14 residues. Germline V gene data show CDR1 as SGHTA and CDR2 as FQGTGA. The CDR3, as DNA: TGTGCCAGCAGCGGGAGCGGGGGGGCAGATACGCAGTATTTT. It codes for CASSGSGGADTQYF. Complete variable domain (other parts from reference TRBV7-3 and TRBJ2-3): GAGVSQTPSNKVTEKGKYVELRCDPISGHTALYWYRQSLGQGPEFLIYFQGTGAADDSGLPNDRFFAVRPEGSVSTLKIQRTERGDSAVYLCASSGSGGADTQYFGPGTRLTVL.

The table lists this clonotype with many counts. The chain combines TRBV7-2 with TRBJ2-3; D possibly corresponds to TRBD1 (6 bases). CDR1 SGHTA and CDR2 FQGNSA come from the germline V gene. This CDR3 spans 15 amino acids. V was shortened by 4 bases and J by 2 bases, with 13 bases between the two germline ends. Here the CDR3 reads CASSSRQVTTDTQYF. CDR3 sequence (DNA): TGTGCCAGCAGCTCCCGACAGGTGACCACAGATACGCAGTATTTT.

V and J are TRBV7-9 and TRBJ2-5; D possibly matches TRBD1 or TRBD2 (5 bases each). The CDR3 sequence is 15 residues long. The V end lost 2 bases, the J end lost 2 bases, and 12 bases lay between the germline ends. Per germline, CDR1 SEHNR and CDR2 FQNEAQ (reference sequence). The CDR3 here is CASSLSRDHQETQYF. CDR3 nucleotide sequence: TGTGCCAGCAGCTTATCTCGGGACCATCAAGAGACCCAGTACTTC. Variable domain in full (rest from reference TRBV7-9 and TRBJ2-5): DTGVSQNPRHKITKRGQNVTFRCDPISEHNRLYWYRQTLGQGPEFLTYFQNEAQLEKSRLLSDRFSAERPKGSFSTLEIQRTEQGDSAMYLCASSLSRDHQETQYFGPGTRLLVL.

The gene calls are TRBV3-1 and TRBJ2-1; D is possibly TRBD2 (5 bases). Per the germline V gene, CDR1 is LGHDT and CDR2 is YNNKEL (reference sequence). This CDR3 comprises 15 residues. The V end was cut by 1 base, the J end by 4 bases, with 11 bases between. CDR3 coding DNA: TGTGCCAGCAGCCAAGCGGGATTCCCTTACAATGAGCAGTTCTTC. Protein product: CASSQAGFPYNEQFF.

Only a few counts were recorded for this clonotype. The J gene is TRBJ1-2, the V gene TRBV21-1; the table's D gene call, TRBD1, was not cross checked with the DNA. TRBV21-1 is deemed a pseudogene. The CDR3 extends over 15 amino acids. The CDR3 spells CASSRTGNEGYGYTF. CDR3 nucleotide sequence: TGTGCCAGCAGCAGGACAGGGAACGAAGGCTATGGCTACACCTTC.

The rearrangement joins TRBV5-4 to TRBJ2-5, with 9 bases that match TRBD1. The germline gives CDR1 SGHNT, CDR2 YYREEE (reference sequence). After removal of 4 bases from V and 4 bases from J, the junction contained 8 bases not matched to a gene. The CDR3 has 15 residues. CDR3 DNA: TGTGCCAGCAGCCTGGGACAGGGTGGCCCAGAGACCCAGTACTTC. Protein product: CASSLGQGGPETQYF.

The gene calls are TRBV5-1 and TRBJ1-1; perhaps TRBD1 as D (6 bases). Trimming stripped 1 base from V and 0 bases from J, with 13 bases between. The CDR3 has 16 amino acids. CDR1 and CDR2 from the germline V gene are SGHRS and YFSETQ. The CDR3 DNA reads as TGCGCCAGCAGCTTGAATTTAGGGGGGGTGAACACTGAAGCTTTCTTT. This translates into CASSLNLGGVNTEAFF.

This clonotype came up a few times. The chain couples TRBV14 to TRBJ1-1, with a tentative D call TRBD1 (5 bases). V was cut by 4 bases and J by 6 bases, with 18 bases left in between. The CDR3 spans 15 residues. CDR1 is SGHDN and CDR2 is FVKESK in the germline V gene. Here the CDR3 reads CASSRGQGWLPEAFF. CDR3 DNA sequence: TGTGCCAGCAGCCGAGGTCAGGGCTGGTTACCTGAAGCTTTCTTT.

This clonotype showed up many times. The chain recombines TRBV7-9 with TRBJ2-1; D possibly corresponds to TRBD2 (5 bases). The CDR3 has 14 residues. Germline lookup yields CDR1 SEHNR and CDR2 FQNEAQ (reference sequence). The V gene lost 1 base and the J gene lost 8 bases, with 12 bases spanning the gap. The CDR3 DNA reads TGTGCCAGCAGCTTAGGAGGGAGCCGAGATGAGCAGTTCTTC. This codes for CASSLGGSRDEQFF.

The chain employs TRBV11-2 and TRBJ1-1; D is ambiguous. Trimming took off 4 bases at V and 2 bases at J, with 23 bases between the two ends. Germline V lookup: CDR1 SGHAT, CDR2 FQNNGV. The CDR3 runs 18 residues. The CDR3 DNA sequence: TGTGCCAGCAGCTCCGGTGGTCGGATAGGTGGACTTAACACTGAAGCTTTCTTT. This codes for CASSSGGRIGGLNTEAFF.